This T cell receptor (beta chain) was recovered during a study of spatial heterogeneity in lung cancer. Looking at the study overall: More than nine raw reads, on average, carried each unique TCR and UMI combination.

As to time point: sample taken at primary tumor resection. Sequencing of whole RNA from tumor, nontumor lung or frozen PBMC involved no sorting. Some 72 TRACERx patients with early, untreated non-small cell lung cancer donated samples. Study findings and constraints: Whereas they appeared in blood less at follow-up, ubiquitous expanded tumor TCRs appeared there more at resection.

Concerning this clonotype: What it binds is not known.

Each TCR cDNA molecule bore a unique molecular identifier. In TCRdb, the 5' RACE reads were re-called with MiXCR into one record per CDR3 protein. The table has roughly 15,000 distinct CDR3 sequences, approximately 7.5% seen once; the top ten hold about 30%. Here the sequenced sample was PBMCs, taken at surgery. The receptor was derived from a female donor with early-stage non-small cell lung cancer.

CDR3 sequence reads: CASSLRGGPGTGELFF. The CDR3 region has the DNA TGTGCCAGCAGCTTACGGGGAGGGCCGGGCACCGGGGAGCTGTTTTTT. The chain carries TRBV7-9 and TRBJ2-2; 7 bases agree with TRBD2. The CDR3 extends over 16 amino acids. V lost 2 bases and J lost 4; bases outside the gene matches: 7. Per germline, CDR1 SEHNR and CDR2 FQNEAQ (reference sequence).